Each of the 5 T cell receptor beta chains below was sequenced from the same sample in a study of beta chain features in type 1 diabetes (dated by TCRdb to 2016 to 2019). Library creation used the immunoSEQ multiplex PCR assay. The entire amount of isolated RNA was reverse transcribed using the High Capacity cDNA Reverse Transcription Kit, so the sequenced TCRB transcripts were expressed ones. The clones in this table, taken by TCRdb from immuneACCESS, are in-frame only. Not every clone is retained; where verified, under half of the shortfall comes from an unresolved V gene, and the cause of the rest is unknown. Recorded for this sample are roughly 250,000 clones; 9.6% of them occurred a single time. The ten most abundant clones make up about 0.037% of the sample. The sequencing input was naive CD4+ T cells from blood. The meaning of the sample's cell subset or site label: true naive CD4+ T cells. The receptor set was obtained from a woman aged 18-29 years in good health.

The rearrangement links TRBV2 to TRBJ1-2, with D unclear. CDR3 length equals 13 residues. Between the trimmed V and J ends, which lost 1 base and 6 bases, there was a span of 9 bases. Germline V gene data show CDR1 as SNHLY and CDR2 as FYNNEI. The CDR3 coding sequence is TGTGCCAGCAGTGAAGGTGCGGGTGATGGCTACACCTTC. Its protein is CASSEGAGDGYTF.

The rearrangement links TRBV30 to TRBJ1-1; tentative D call: TRBD1 (5 bases). This CDR3 comprises 14 residues. Deletions cut 4 bases from V and 8 bases from J, with 20 bases between. Per the germline V gene, CDR1 is GTSNPN and CDR2 is SVGIG (reference sequence). CDR3 amino acids: CAWTPREGLREAFF. CDR3 coding DNA: TGTGCCTGGACTCCCCGTGAGGGACTCCGGGAAGCTTTCTTT.

The V and J genes are TRBV5-4 and TRBJ2-7, with TRBD1 matching 8 bases. CDR1 SGHNT and CDR2 YYREEE come from the germline V gene (reference sequence). The CDR3 extends over 15 amino acids. V lost 4 bases, J lost 2 bases, and 8 bases stayed unmatched. The CDR3 region is CASSLPTTGAYEQYF. The CDR3, as DNA: TGTGCCAGCAGCCTTCCCACGACAGGGGCCTACGAGCAGTACTTC. Using reference TRBV5-4 and TRBJ2-7 for the parts outside the CDR3, the full variable domain is ETGVTQSPTHLIKTRGQQVTLRCSSQSGHNTVSWYQQALGQGPQFIFQYYREEENGRGNFPPRFSGLQFPNYSSELNVNALELDDSALYLCASSLPTTGAYEQYFGPGTRLTVT.

The J gene is TRBJ2-3, the V gene TRBV27, with D perhaps TRBD2 (5 bases). Germline CDR1 and CDR2: MNHEY and SMNVEV (reference sequence). This CDR3 comprises 14 residues. Trimming took off 2 bases at V and 6 bases at J, with 12 bases between the two ends. The CDR3 protein is CASSLGLAFDTQYF. The CDR3, as DNA: TGTGCCAGCAGTTTAGGTCTAGCATTTGATACGCAGTATTTT.

This clone was observed at least ten times. The chain links TRBV23-1 to TRBJ2-7; D is possibly TRBD1 (5 bases). TRBV23-1 is annotated as an ORF whose role is uncertain. Trimming cost V 2 bases and J 3 bases, with 5 bases left between them. The CDR3 consists of 12 residues. CDR3 sequence: CASSQDSYEQYF. The CDR3 DNA is TGCGCCAGCAGTCAAGACAGCTACGAGCAGTACTTC.